Listed below are T cell receptor beta chains from one sample, sequenced in a study of beta chain features in type 1 diabetes. The method was immunoSEQ multiplex PCR; TCRdb's version includes in-frame clones alone and lacks a portion of them. Of hundreds of thousands of clones in the sample, about 29% were seen once. The sample comprised naive CD4+ T cells from blood. All receptors come from a man aged 18 to 29 in good health. The CDR3 runs from the conserved cysteine through the conserved F or W. Fields, in order: J gene, clone size, D gene, V gene, CDR3 DNA, CDR3 protein. The D gene is left open where the match is weak. Clone size is given for some rows only: seen once, a few or many times, or a class if the clone is expanded.

TRBJ2-7 NA TRBD2 TRBV25-1 TGTGCCAGCAAAACTAGCGGGAAAAGCTCCTACGAGCAGTACTTC CASKTSGKSSYEQYF
TRBJ1-5 few TRBD1 TRBV30 TGTGCCTGGGATCAGGGGGCAGGCAATCAGCCCCAGCATTTT CAWDQGAGNQPQHF
TRBJ1-1 NA NA TRBV30 TGTGCCTGGAGCGCCGGGTTCCCCGTGAACACTGAAGCTTTCTTT CAWSAGFPVNTEAFF
TRBJ1-3 NA NA TRBV29-1 TGCAGCGCTGGGGGCCGCGGCGGAAGCTCTGGAAACACCATATATTTT CSAGGRGGSSGNTIYF
TRBJ2-7 NA NA TRBV28 TGTGCCAGCAGCCAAGGGGATCGGCCCTCCTACGAGCAGTACTTC CASSQGDRPSYEQYF
TRBJ2-7 NA TRBD2 TRBV7-2 TGTGCCAGCAGCTTAGCGCCAGCGGGAGGAGCCTACGAGCAGTACTTC CASSLAPAGGAYEQYF
TRBJ2-7 NA NA TRBV9 TGTGCCAGCAGCGTTAGACTGGGGTCCTACGAGCAGTACTTC CASSVRLGSYEQYF
TRBJ2-1 few TRBD1 TRBV30 TGTGCCTGGAGTGTAAAATTGGTGGACAGGGGAAGTGGCAATGAGCAGTTCTTC CAWSVKLVDRGSGNEQFF
TRBJ2-5 few TRBD2 TRBV7-2 TGTGCCAGCAGCTTCCAGACGGGCGGGGGAGCCCAGTACTTC CASSFQTGGGAQYF
TRBJ2-7 NA NA TRBV29-1 TGCAGCGCCCTACAGGGCTCCTACGAGCAGTACTTC CSALQGSYEQYF
TRBJ1-5 NA NA TRBV30 TGTGCCTGGTCCAATCAAGGGCCCCAGCATTTT CAWSNQGPQHF
TRBJ2-3 NA NA TRBV7-2 TGTGCCAGCAGCTCCACTAGAGATACGCAGTATTTT CASSSTRDTQYF
TRBJ1-2 NA NA TRBV14 TGTGCCAGCAGCCCGCAATCGTCCTATGGCTACACCTTC CASSPQSSYGYTF
TRBJ2-5 NA TRBD1 TRBV7-9 TGTGCCAGCAGCTCCGGGACAGGGAAAGAGACCCAGTACTTC CASSSGTGKETQYF